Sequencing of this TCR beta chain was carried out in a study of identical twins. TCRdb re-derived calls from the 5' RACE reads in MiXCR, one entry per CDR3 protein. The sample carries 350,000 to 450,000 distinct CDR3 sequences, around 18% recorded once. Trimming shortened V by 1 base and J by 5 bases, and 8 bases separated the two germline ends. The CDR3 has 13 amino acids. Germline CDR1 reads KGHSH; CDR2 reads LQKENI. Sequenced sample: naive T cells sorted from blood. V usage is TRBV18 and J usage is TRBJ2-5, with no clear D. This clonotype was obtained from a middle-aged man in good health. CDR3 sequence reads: CASSPRHGETQYF. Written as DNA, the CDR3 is TGTGCCAGCTCACCACGACACGGGGAGACCCAGTACTTC.